Listed below are T cell receptor beta chains from one sample, sequenced in a study of blood T cell repertoires in COVID-19. Assay: immunoSEQ multiplex PCR; the TCRdb copy retains only in-frame clones and omits some. The table records about 400,000 clones, approximately 88% of them present only once. Source material: PBMCs or T cells enriched from blood (not recorded which). These receptors were taken from a woman in her 30s with acute COVID-19. The CDR3 runs from the conserved cysteine through the conserved F or W. The D gene is left open where the match is weak. Size is stated for part of the rows, as once, few or many counts, or as a class when the clone is expanded.

j_call cdr3_length v_call d_call clone_size cdr3_aa cdr3_nt
TRBJ1-1 12 TRBV3-1/TRBV3-2 - - CASSQGAISAFF TGTGCCAGCAGCCAAGGAGCCATTTCAGCTTTCTTT
TRBJ1-6 13 TRBV12-3/TRBV12-4 TRBD1 - CASSRQGGSPLHF TGTGCCAGCAGCAGACAGGGCGGTTCACCCCTCCACTTT
TRBJ2-7 13 TRBV4-1 TRBD1 - CASRKTGGNEQYF TGCGCCAGCAGAAAGACAGGGGGCAACGAGCAGTACTTC
TRBJ1-1 13 TRBV2 - - CATSIITGIDAFF TGTGCCACCTCCATCATCACAGGGATCGACGCTTTCTTT
TRBJ2-7 16 TRBV5-1 - - CASSPQKQGFTYEQYF TGCGCCAGCAGCCCCCAGAAACAGGGTTTCACCTACGAGCAGTACTTC
TRBJ2-7 13 TRBV18 TRBD1 - CASSYGQGYEQYF TGTGCCAGCTCGTATGGACAGGGGTACGAGCAGTACTTC
TRBJ2-7 15 TRBV4-3 - - CASSQSSGSSYEQYF TGCGCCAGCAGCCAAAGTTCCGGGAGTTCCTACGAGCAGTACTTC
TRBJ2-3 16 TRBV27 TRBD2 - CASSLGAGGFTQVQYF TGTGCCAGCAGTTTAGGAGCGGGGGGTTTCACACAAGTGCAGTATTTT
TRBJ1-2 12 TRBV6-5 - - CASRGPGNGYTF TGTGCCAGCAGGGGGCCAGGGAATGGCTACACCTTC
TRBJ1-1 14 TRBV5-5 - - CASSRGESNTEAFF TGTGCCAGCAGCAGGGGTGAGTCGAACACTGAAGCTTTCTTT
TRBJ2-2 15 TRBV11-2 TRBD1 few CASSPTTGGVGELFF TGTGCCAGCAGCCCAACGACAGGGGGAGTCGGGGAGCTGTTTTTT
TRBJ1-3 15 TRBV6-5 - - CASSYSQGNGNTIYF TGTGCCAGCAGTTACTCGCAGGGCAATGGAAACACCATATATTTT
TRBJ1-4 13 TRBV18 TRBD1 - CASSPSARGNLFF TGTGCCAGCTCACCATCAGCCAGGGGGAACTTGTTTTTT
TRBJ2-2 12 TRBV5-8 - - CASSSGFGELFF TGTGCCAGCAGTTCAGGGTTCGGGGAGCTGTTTTTT
TRBJ1-1 14 TRBV7-8 - few CASSLGDSVTEAFF TGTGCCAGCAGCTTAGGAGACAGTGTCACTGAAGCTTTCTTT
TRBJ1-4 15 TRBV19 - - CARTAKGATNEKLFF TGTGCCAGGACGGCAAAGGGGGCAACTAATGAAAAACTGTTTTTT
TRBJ2-3 13 TRBV9 - - CASSVGSTDTQYF TGTGCCAGCAGCGTCGGGAGCACAGATACGCAGTATTTT
TRBJ2-7 14 TRBV9 TRBD2 once CASSPRTRFGEQYF TGTGCCAGCAGCCCCCGGACTAGATTCGGGGAGCAGTACTTC
TRBJ2-7 12 TRBV5-5 - - CASSDNSYEQYF TGTGCCAGTTCGGACAACTCCTACGAGCAGTACTTC
TRBJ2-1 16 TRBV2 TRBD2 - CASRGPTSGDYNEQFF TGTGCCAGCAGGGGTCCGACTAGCGGGGATTACAATGAGCAGTTCTTC
TRBJ2-7 16 TRBV27 TRBD1 - CASSSPNRQGVYEQYF TGTGCCAGCAGTTCCCCAAATCGACAGGGGGTATACGAGCAGTACTTC
TRBJ1-2 14 TRBV7-9 - - CASSLGGGNYGYTF TGTGCCAGCAGCTTAGGAGGGGGAAACTATGGCTACACCTTC
TRBJ2-7 17 TRBV24-1 TRBD1 - CATSDITGTAGWYEQYF TGTGCCACCAGTGATATAACAGGGACAGCCGGGTGGTACGAGCAGTACTTC
TRBJ2-4 17 TRBV21-1 - - CAKLGQGSLLAKNIQYF TGTGCCAAGCTGGGACAGGGGTCTCTACTAGCCAAAAACATTCAGTACTTC
TRBJ2-1 14 TRBV5-6 TRBD1 - CASSPTGQGNEQFF TGTGCCAGCAGCCCAACGGGACAGGGGAATGAGCAGTTCTTC
TRBJ2-3 15 TRBV24-1 TRBD1 - CATSDWGQGGDTQYF TGTGCCACCAGTGATTGGGGACAGGGGGGAGATACGCAGTATTTT
TRBJ1-2 15 TRBV6-5 - few CASRLMVEGPYGYTF TGTGCCAGCAGGTTAATGGTGGAGGGGCCTTATGGCTACACCTTC
TRBJ1-2 17 TRBV5-4 TRBD1 - CASSLIQGARANYGYTF TGTGCCAGCAGCTTGATACAGGGGGCAAGGGCTAACTATGGCTACACCTTC
TRBJ1-1 13 TRBV5-4 - - CASSFRGNTEAFF TGTGCCAGCAGCTTTAGGGGGAACACTGAAGCTTTCTTT
TRBJ2-5 14 TRBV7-8 - - CASSLGRAQETQYF TGTGCCAGCAGCTTAGGGAGGGCCCAAGAGACCCAGTACTTC
TRBJ2-2 12 TRBV5-1 - - CASSSGGGELFF TGCGCCAGCAGCTCTGGAGGCGGGGAGCTGTTTTTT
TRBJ1-1 12 TRBV25-1 - - CASSQANTEAFF TGTGCCAGCAGTCAGGCGAACACTGAAGCTTTCTTT
TRBJ2-3 14 TRBV6-5 - - CASSSRDFGDTQYF TGTGCCAGCAGTTCCCGGGACTTTGGAGATACGCAGTATTTT
TRBJ1-1 16 TRBV24-1 TRBD1 few CATSGPRQGANTEAFF TGTGCCACCAGTGGCCCAAGACAGGGAGCGAACACTGAAGCTTTCTTT
TRBJ2-3 13 TRBV11-3 - - CASSLGGGYTQYF TGTGCCAGCAGCTTAGGCGGGGGCTATACGCAGTATTTT
TRBJ2-7 11 TRBV9 - - CASSVGYEQYF TGTGCCAGCAGCGTCGGCTACGAGCAGTACTTC
TRBJ2-2 16 TRBV7-9 - - CASSLKRRGNTGELFF TGTGCCAGCAGCTTAAAGCGGCGGGGAAACACCGGGGAGCTGTTTTTT
TRBJ2-7 12 TRBV24-1 - - CATSRDSYEQYF TGTGCCACCAGTCGGGACTCCTACGAGCAGTACTTC
TRBJ1-6 15 TRBV7-3 TRBD1 - CASSRDRAYNSPLHF TGTGCCAGCAGCCGAGACAGGGCATATAATTCACCCCTCCACTTT
TRBJ2-7 13 TRBV5-6 TRBD1 - CASSVGTVGSPYF TGTGCCAGCAGCGTTGGGACAGTCGGTAGCCCGTACTTC
TRBJ2-7 15 TRBV6-5 TRBD2 - CASTRLAGGAYEQYF TGTGCCAGCACCCGACTAGCGGGGGGTGCCTACGAGCAGTACTTC
TRBJ1-1 13 TRBV12-3/TRBV12-4 - - CASSFSGNTEAFF TGTGCCAGCAGTTTTTCGGGGAACACTGAAGCTTTCTTT
TRBJ1-1 15 TRBV19 TRBD1 - CASSVRQGAVTEAFF TGTGCCAGTAGTGTTAGACAGGGGGCGGTCACTGAAGCTTTCTTT
TRBJ1-6 13 TRBV12-3/TRBV12-4 - - CASSLSAGSPLHF TGTGCCAGCAGTTTATCTGCAGGATCACCCCTCCACTTT
TRBJ1-6 15 TRBV4-1 TRBD1 - CASSPPGQVDSPLHF TGCGCCAGCAGCCCACCGGGACAGGTCGATTCACCCCTCCACTTT
TRBJ1-5 14 TRBV10-3 - - CAIRGENSNQPQHF TGTGCCATCAGAGGGGAAAATAGCAATCAGCCCCAGCATTTT
TRBJ1-5 14 TRBV7-6 - once CASSLEGGDQPQHF TGTGCCAGCAGCTTAGAAGGAGGGGATCAGCCCCAGCATTTT
TRBJ2-3 12 TRBV5-1 - - CASSLATDTQYF TGCGCCAGCAGCTTGGCGACAGATACGCAGTATTTT
TRBJ1-1 13 TRBV30 - few CAWSEQGNTEAFF TGTGCCTGGAGCGAACAGGGGAACACTGAAGCTTTCTTT
TRBJ1-1 13 TRBV7-3 - - CASSLTMNTEAFF TGTGCCAGCAGCTTGACTATGAACACTGAAGCTTTCTTT